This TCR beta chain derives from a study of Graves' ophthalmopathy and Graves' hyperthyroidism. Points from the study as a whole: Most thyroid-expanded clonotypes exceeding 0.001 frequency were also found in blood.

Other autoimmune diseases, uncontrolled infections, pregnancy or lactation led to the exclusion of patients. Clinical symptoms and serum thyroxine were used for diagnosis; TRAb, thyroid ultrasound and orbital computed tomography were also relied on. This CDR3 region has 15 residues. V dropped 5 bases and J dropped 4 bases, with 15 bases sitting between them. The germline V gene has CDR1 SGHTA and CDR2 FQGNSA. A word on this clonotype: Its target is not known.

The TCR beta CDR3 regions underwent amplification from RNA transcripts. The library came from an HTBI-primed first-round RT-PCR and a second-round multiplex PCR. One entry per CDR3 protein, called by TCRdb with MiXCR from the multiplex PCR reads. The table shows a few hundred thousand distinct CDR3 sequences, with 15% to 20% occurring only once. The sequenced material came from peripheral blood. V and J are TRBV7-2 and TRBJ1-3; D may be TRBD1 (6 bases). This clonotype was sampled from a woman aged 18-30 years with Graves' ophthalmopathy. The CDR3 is CASSPGRGPGNTIYF. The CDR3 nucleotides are TGTGCCAGCAGCCCAGGGCGGGGGCCCGGAAACACCATATATTTT.